This entry features one TCR beta chain sequence. What it binds is unknown. The record originates from a study of blood T cells in healthy people across ages. Study-wide findings and caveats: As age increased, TCR beta diversity per million T cells fell in a roughly linear fashion.

Extraction of total RNA produced a minimum of 5.5 micrograms from each sample. For the second PCR, which ran for 7 to 11 cycles, a sample-barcoded 5' primer and a J-beta primer mix were used. Template switching added a 12-random-nucleotide identifier to every cDNA molecule. All samples gave at least 2.5 million CDR3-containing paired-end reads. TCRdb reanalysed the 5' RACE reads using MiXCR and keeps one entry per CDR3 protein. Counted here are under 1,000,000 distinct CDR3 sequences, 35% to 50% occurring once; the ten biggest clones make up about a sixth. Germline CDR1 is LGHNA and CDR2 is YSLEER. The V and J ends lost 1 base and 0 bases respectively, with 16 bases between them. The CDR3 consists of 18 residues.

The chain has TRBV4-3 and TRBJ2-1; D gene unclear. The source is a man older than 75 in good health. The source material was blood. The CDR3 nucleotides are TGCGCCAGCAGCCAAGGTCCCGGAAGCCAGAGCTCCTACAATGAGCAGTTCTTC. It is translated as CASSQGPGSQSSYNEQFF.